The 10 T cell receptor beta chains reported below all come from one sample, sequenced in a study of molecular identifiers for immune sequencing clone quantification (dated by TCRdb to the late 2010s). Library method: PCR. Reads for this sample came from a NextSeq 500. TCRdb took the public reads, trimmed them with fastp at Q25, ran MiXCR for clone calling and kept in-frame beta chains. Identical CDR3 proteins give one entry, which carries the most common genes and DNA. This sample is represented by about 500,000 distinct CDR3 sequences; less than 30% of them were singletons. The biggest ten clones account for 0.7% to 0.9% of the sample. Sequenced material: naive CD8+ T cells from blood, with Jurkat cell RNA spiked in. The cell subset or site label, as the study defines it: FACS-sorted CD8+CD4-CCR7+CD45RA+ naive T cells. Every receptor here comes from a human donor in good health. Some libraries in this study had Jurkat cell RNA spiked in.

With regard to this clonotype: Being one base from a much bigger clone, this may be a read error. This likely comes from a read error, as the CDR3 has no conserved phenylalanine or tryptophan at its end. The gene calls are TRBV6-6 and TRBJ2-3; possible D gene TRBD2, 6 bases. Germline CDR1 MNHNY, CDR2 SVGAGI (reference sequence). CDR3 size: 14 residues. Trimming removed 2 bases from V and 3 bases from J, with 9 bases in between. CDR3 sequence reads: CASSYGGLTDTQYL. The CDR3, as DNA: TGTGCCAGCAGTTACGGGGGGTTGACAGATACGCAGTATCTT.

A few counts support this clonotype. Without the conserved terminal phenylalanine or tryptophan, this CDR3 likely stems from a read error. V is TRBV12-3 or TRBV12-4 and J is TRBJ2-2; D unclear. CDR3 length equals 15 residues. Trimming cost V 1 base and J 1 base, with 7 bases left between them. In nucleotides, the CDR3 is TGTGCCAGCAGTTTAGGGGGATGGAACACCGGGGAGCTGTTTCTT. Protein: CASSLGGWNTGELFL.

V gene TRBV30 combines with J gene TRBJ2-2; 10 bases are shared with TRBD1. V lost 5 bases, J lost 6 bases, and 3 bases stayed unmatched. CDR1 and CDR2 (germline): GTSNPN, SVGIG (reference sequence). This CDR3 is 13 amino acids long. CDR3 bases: TGTGCCTGGTTCGGACAGGGGGCCGGGGAGCTGTTTTTT. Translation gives CAWFGQGAGELFF.

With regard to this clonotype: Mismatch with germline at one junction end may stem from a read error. CDR3 DNA sequence: TGTGCCTGGATTCCGAGCGGGGCCCCCTACAAGCAGTACTTC. Translating it yields CAWIPSGAPYKQYF. V gene TRBV30 combines with J gene TRBJ2-7; 7 positions agree with TRBD2. From germline, CDR1 is GTSNPN and CDR2 SVGIG (reference sequence). This CDR3 has 14 amino acids.

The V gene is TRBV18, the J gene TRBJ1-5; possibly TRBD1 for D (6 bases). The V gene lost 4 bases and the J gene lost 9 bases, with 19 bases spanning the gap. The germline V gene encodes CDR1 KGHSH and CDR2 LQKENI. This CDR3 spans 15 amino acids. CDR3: CASSLSWDTVVPQHF. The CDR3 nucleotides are TGTGCCAGCTCACTAAGCTGGGACACCGTGGTGCCCCAGCATTTT.

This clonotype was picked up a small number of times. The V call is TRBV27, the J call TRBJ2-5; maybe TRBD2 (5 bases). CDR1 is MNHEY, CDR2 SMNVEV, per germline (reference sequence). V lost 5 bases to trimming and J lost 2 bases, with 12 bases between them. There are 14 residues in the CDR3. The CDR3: CASSTRGLQETQYF. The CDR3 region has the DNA TGTGCCAGCAGTACCCGGGGATTACAAGAGACCCAGTACTTC.

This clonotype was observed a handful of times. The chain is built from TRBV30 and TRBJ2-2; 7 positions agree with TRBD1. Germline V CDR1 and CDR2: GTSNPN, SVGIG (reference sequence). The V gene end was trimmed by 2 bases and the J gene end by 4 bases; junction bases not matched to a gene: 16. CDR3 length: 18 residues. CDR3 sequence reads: CAWSSGTDHALGTGELFF. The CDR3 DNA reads TGTGCCTGGAGTTCCGGGACAGATCACGCGTTAGGCACCGGGGAGCTGTTTTTT.

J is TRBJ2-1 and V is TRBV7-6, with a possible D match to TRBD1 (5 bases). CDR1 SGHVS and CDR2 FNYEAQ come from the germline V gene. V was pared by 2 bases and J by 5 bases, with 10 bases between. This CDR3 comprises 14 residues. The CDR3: CASSLMGLDNEQFF. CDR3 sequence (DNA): TGTGCCAGCAGCTTAATGGGGCTAGACAATGAGCAGTTCTTC.

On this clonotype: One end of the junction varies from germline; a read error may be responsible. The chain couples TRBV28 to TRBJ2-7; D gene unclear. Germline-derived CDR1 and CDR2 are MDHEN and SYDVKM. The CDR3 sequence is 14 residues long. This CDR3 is CASSLARSSHEQYF. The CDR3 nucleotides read TGTGCCAGCAGTTTAGCGCGGTCCTCCCACGAGCAGTACTTC.

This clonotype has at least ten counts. This CDR3 reads CASSPRGIETQYF. The CDR3 bases are TGTGCCAGTAGTCCCAGGGGTATCGAGACCCAGTACTTC. V usage is TRBV19 and J usage is TRBJ2-5, with a possible D match to TRBD1 (6 bases). Germline values: CDR1 LNHDA, CDR2 SQIVND (reference sequence). The CDR3 length is 13 residues. The V gene lost 5 bases and the J gene lost 5 bases, with 12 bases spanning the gap.